This record looks at one T cell receptor beta chain sequence and its context. What it recognizes is unknown. Assay used: immunoSEQ multiplex PCR; TCRdb lists only in-frame clones, some missing. The data show tens of thousands of clones, 75% to 90% seen once. V lost 0 bases and J lost 6, with 11 bases in between. The CDR3 totals 13 residues. Germline V gives CDR1 GTSNPN, CDR2 SVGIG (reference sequence). This entry comes from a study of T cell responses to AZD1222 COVID-19 vaccine. Whole-study results and caveats: Repertoire sampling happened only post peak T cell response. Baseline serostatus was positive in only a handful of AZD1222 recipients. Spike-spanning, vaccine-associated CD4 TCRs were dominant at 160-218 and 743-854. Clonal diversity was possibly underestimated; the donors were predominantly white British and more often female.

The material was peripheral blood, obtained 28 days after the second AZD1222 dose. The chain recombines TRBV30 with TRBJ1-1; D is uncertain. The clonotype comes from an adult who received the AZD1222 COVID-19 vaccine. This CDR3 is CAWSVQRWAEAFF. DNA of the CDR3: TGTGCCTGGAGTGTACAAAGGTGGGCTGAAGCTTTCTTT. The whole variable domain, remainder taken from reference TRBV30 and TRBJ1-1, is SQTIHQWPATLVQPVGSPLSLECTVEGTSNPNLYWYRQAAGRGLQLLFYSVGIGQISSEVPQNLSASRPQDRQFILSSKKLLLSDSGFYLCAWSVQRWAEAFFGQGTRLTVV.